The entry below describes one T cell receptor (beta chain). The target antigen is unknown. In the PCR, 60 Vbeta and 13 Jbeta primers were used. The repertoire was sequenced with immunoSEQ multiplex PCR; TCRdb's copy has only in-frame clones and lacks some. Of 120,000 or so clones in the sample, roughly 80% were seen once. CDR1 and CDR2 (germline): SGHTA, FQGTGA. The junction had 10 bases not matched to a gene; V was cut back by 4 bases and J by 8 bases. The CDR3 loop spans 15 amino acids. This entry is derived from a study of cytomegalovirus exposure and HLA in healthy donors. Study conclusions and caveats: TRBV6-2, TRBV6-3 and some other V segments were excluded as indistinguishable. Relative to the roughly 690-donor mean, N-insertions were reportedly fewer in an Asian-associated ancestry cluster in a later analysis.

The V gene is TRBV7-3, the J gene TRBJ2-1; 8 bases are shared with TRBD2. This TCR derives from a middle-aged woman in good health and CMV-seropositive. Sample: PBMCs. The CDR3, as DNA: TGTGCCAGCAGCTGGACAGCGGGAGAAATCGATGAGCAGTTCTTC. It is translated as CASSWTAGEIDEQFF.